This entry describes one TCR beta chain. The antigen remains undetermined. The data derive from a study of shared clonotypes between healthy human individuals. Germline CDR1 reads MDHEN; CDR2 reads SYDVKM. The CDR3 has 15 residues. Unmatched junction bases numbered 5, after V lost 4 bases and J lost 4 bases. Those who donated, Caucasian adults without exception, all lived in Nashville, Tennessee. The study's findings and limits: Larger estimated richness was generally recorded for naive subsets relative to memory subsets. Rarefaction demonstrated incomplete sorted-subset sequencing despite large depth.

Assay: immunoSEQ multiplex PCR; the TCRdb copy retains only in-frame clones and omits some. The sample has 2 million to 2.5 million clones, 90% to 95% seen once. The receptor's source is a man in his late teens or twenties in good health. Some clones in this sample may be carry-over from other donors' samples. The sequenced sample was naive CD4+ T cells from PBMCs. Subset reported: CD45RA+ positively selected. The chain is built from TRBV28 and TRBJ2-2; 8 bases agree with TRBD1. The CDR3 nucleotides are TGTGCCAGCAGTTCCCGGGACAGGTTCACCGGGGAGCTGTTTTTT. Its translation is CASSSRDRFTGELFF.